This T cell receptor beta chain is from a study of beta chain features in type 1 diabetes. Study results and caveats: cDNA-based sequencing might over-represent cells highly expressing TCR.

With V trimmed by 5 bases and J by 5 bases, 7 bases remained unmatched. Per germline, CDR1 MNHEY and CDR2 SVGAGI. There are 15 residues in the CDR3. Regarding this clone: The antigen is unknown.

All of the isolated RNA was reverse transcribed, so expressed TCRB transcripts were sequenced. Only in-frame clones appear in the TCRdb table, and some are missing; sequencing was by immunoSEQ multiplex PCR. The sample carries over 500,000 clones, 15% to 18% recorded once. The TCR was taken from a man younger than 35 in good health. The sample consisted of naive CD4+ T cells from blood. The V gene is TRBV6-5, the J gene TRBJ2-5; 11 bases map to TRBD1. CDR3 in DNA: TGTGCCAGCAGTAAGGCGGGACAGGGGGACGAGACCCAGTACTTC. This codes for CASSKAGQGDETQYF.